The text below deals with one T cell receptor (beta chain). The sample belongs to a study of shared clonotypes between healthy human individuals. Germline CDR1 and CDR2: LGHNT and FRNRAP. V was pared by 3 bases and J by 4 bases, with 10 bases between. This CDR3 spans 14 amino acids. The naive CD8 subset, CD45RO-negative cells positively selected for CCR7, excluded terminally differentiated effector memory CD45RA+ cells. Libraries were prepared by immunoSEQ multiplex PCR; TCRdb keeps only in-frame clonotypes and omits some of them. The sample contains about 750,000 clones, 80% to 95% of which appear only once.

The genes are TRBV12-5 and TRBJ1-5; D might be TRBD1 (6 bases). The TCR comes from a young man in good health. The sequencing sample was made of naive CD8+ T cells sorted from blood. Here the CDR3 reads CASGFSQGNQPQHF. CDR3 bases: TGTGCTAGTGGTTTCTCTCAGGGGAATCAGCCCCAGCATTTT.